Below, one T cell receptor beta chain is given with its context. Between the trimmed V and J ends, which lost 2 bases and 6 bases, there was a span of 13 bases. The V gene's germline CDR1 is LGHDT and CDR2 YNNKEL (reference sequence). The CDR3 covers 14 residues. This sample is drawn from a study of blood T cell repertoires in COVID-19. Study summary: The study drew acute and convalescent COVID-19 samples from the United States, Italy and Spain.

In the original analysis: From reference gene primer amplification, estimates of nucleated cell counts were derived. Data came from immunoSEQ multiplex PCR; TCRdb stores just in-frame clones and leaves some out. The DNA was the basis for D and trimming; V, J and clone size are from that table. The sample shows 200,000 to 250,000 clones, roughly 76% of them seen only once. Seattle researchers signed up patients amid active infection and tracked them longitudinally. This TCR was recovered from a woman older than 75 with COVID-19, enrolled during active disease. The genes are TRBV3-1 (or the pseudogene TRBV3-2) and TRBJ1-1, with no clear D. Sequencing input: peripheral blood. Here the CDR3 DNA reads TGTGCCAGCAGCCAAACGGGGAGGGCCCCTGAAGCTTTCTTT. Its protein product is CASSQTGRAPEAFF.